The rows below give T cell receptor beta chains drawn from one sample of a study of cytomegalovirus exposure and HLA in healthy donors. TCRdb keeps only in-frame clones here, not all; method: immunoSEQ multiplex PCR. The table records about 140,000 clones, approximately 57% of them present only once. Sequencing used PBMCs. The receptor source for this set is a male donor in good health and CMV-seronegative. Each CDR3 is given with its conserved first and last residue. Fields, in order: D gene, J gene, clone size, V gene, CDR3 protein, CDR3 DNA. A D gene is named only where the DNA matches it firmly. Clone size is shown for a subset of rows, as once, few, many or a class of expanded clone.

-,TRBJ1-5,-,TRBV7-9,CASSPSEGGPQHF,TGTGCCAGCAGCCCAAGCGAAGGTGGGCCCCAGCATTTT
-,TRBJ2-1,-,TRBV7-9,CASSLGHPAYNEQFF,TGTGCCAGCAGTTTGGGACACCCGGCCTACAATGAGCAGTTCTTC
TRBD1,TRBJ2-3,-,TRBV5-1,CASSPGTGDWGTQYF,TGCGCCAGCAGCCCAGGGACAGGGGACTGGGGTACGCAGTATTTT
TRBD1,TRBJ1-2,few,TRBV19,CASSMTGADGYTF,TGTGCCAGTAGTATGACAGGGGCGGATGGCTACACCTTC
-,TRBJ1-2,-,TRBV9,CASRSSGSQLRGYTF,TGTGCCAGCAGATCCTCCGGGTCCCAGCTGCGTGGCTACACCTTC
TRBD1,TRBJ1-6,-,TRBV27,CASSLTGVSPLHF,TGTGCCAGCAGTTTAACAGGGGTGTCACCCCTCCACTTT
TRBD2,TRBJ2-3,-,TRBV30,CAWSGGVVTDTQYF,TGTGCCTGGAGCGGGGGGGTGGTTACAGATACGCAGTATTTT
-,TRBJ1-2,-,TRBV2,CASTVPETGGGGYTF,TGTGCCAGTACCGTCCCGGAGACAGGAGGAGGTGGCTACACCTTC
-,TRBJ1-6,-,TRBV6-4,CASSRQIYNSPLHF,TGTGCCAGCAGTCGACAGATCTATAATTCACCCCTCCACTTT
-,TRBJ2-1,once,TRBV5-6,CASRDRGLSEQFF,TGTGCCAGCAGGGACCGGGGACTTTCGGAGCAGTTCTTC
TRBD1,TRBJ1-3,few,TRBV11-2,CASGTGGGNTIYF,TGTGCCAGCGGTACAGGGGGTGGAAACACCATATATTTT
-,TRBJ1-5,-,TRBV6-5,CASSYSAGQGQPQHF,TGTGCCAGCAGTTACTCGGCAGGGCAGGGCCAGCCCCAGCATTTT
-,TRBJ1-1,few,TRBV6-5,CASIIGSGNTEAFF,TGTGCCAGTATTATCGGGTCGGGGAACACTGAAGCTTTCTTT
-,TRBJ1-4,-,TRBV5-1,CASSLGGVDEKLFF,TGCGCCAGCAGCTTAGGAGGGGTGGATGAAAAACTGTTTTTT
-,TRBJ1-5,-,TRBV28,CASSTDRFSNQPQHF,TGTGCCAGCAGCACCGACAGATTTAGCAATCAGCCCCAGCATTTT
TRBD2,TRBJ2-1,few,TRBV7-3,CASSSTSGGLSEQFF,TGTGCCAGCAGCTCGACTAGCGGGGGTTTGAGTGAGCAGTTCTTC
TRBD2,TRBJ2-5,few,TRBV5-4,CASSLTSGALETQYF,TGTGCCAGCAGCTTGACTAGCGGGGCGCTGGAGACCCAGTACTTC
-,TRBJ1-2,-,TRBV5-1,CASSQNVANYGYTF,TGCGCCAGCAGCCAAAATGTAGCTAACTATGGCTACACCTTC
-,TRBJ2-7,-,TRBV4-1,CASSQPSGSEQYF,TGCGCCAGCAGCCAACCCTCAGGCTCCGAGCAGTACTTC
-,TRBJ2-3,-,TRBV9,CASSVGTTRTDTQYF,TGTGCCAGCAGCGTAGGGACTACTCGCACAGATACGCAGTATTTT
TRBD1,TRBJ2-1,-,TRBV6-5,CASRTGGANNEQFF,TGTGCCAGCAGAACAGGGGGCGCGAACAATGAGCAGTTCTTC
-,TRBJ2-7,-,TRBV6-5,CSSSYSETGSYEQYF,TGTTCCAGCAGTTACTCGGAGACAGGCTCCTACGAGCAGTACTTC
-,TRBJ1-2,once,TRBV11-2,CASSLERSRSGYTF,TGTGCCAGCAGCTTAGAACGGTCAAGGAGTGGCTACACCTTC